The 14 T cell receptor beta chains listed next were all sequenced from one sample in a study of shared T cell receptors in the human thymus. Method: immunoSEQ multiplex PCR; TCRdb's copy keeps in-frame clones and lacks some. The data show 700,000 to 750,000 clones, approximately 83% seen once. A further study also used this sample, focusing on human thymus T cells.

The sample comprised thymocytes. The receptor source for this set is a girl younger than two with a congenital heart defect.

CDR3 region: CARSLAGGWGFKTQYF. CDR3 nucleotides: TGTGCCAGAAGCTTGGCCGGGGGATGGGGTTTTAAGACCCAGTACTTC. The rearrangement links TRBV5-3 to TRBJ2-5; D might be TRBD2 (6 bases). TRBV5-3 is an ORF, and what it does is uncertain. There are 16 residues in the CDR3. Trimming took off 0 bases at V and 6 bases at J, with 18 bases between the two ends.

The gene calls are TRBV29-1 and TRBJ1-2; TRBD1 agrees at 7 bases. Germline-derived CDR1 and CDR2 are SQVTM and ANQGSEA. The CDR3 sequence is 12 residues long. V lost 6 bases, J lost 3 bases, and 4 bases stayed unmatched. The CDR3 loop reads CSVAGTDYGYTF. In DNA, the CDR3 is TGCAGCGTCGCCGGGACAGACTATGGCTACACCTTC. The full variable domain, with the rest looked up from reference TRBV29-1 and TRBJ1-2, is SAVISQKPSRDICQRGTSLTIQCQVDSQVTMMFWYRQQPGQSLTLIATANQGSEATYESGFVIDKFPISRPNLTFSTLTVSNMSPEDSSIYLCSVAGTDYGYTFGSGTRLTVV.

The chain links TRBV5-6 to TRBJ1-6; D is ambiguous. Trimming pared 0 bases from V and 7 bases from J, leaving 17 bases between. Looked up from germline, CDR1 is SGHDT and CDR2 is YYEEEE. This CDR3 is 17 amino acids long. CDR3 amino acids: CASSLGLLEGRNSPLHF. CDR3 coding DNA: TGTGCCAGCAGCTTGGGCCTCCTCGAGGGCAGAAATTCACCCCTCCACTTT.

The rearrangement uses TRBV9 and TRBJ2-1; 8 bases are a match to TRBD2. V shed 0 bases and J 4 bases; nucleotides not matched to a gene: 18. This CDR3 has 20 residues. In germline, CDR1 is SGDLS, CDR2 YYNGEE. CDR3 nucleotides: TGTGCCAGCAGCGTAGAGCCCCCCCCCAAAGTCAGCGGGGGTTACAATGAGCAGTTCTTC. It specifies CASSVEPPPKVSGGYNEQFF. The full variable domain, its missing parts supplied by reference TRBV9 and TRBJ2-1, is DSGVTQTPKHLITATGQRVTLRCSPRSGDLSVYWYQQSLDQGLQFLIQYYNGEERAKGNILERFSAQQFPDLHSELNLSSLELGDSALYFCASSVEPPPKVSGGYNEQFFGPGTRLTVL.

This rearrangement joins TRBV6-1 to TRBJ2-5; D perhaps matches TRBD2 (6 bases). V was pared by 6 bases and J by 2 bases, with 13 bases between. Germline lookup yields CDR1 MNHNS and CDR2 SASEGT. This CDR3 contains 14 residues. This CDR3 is CASRRRGGQETQYF. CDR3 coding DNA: TGTGCCAGCAGGCGGCGGGGAGGACAAGAGACCCAGTACTTC.

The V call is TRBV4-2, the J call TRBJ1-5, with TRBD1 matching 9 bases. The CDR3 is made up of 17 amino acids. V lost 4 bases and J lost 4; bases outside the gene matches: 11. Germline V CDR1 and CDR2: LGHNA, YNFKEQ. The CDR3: CASSPGDRENLNQPQHF. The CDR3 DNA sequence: TGTGCCAGCAGCCCCGGGGACAGGGAAAATTTGAATCAGCCCCAGCATTTT.

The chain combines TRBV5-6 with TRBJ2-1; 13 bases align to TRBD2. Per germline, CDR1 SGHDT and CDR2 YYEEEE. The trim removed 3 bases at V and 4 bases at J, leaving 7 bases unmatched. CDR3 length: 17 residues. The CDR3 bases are TGTGCCAGCAGCTGTCAACTAGCGGGGGGGCATTACAATGAGCAGTTCTTC. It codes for CASSCQLAGGHYNEQFF.

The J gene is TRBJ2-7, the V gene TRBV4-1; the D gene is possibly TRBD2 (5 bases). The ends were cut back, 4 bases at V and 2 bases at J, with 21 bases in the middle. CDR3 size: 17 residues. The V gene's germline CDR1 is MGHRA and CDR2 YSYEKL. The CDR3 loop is CASSLQALPSGAYEQYF. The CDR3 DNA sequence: TGCGCCAGCAGCCTACAAGCGTTGCCCAGCGGCGCCTACGAGCAGTACTTC.

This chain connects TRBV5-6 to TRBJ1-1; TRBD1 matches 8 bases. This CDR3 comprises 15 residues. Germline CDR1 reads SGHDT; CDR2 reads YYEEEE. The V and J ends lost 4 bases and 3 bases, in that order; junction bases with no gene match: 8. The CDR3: CASSLTKTGDTEAFF. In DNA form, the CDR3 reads TGTGCCAGCAGCCTCACCAAGACAGGGGACACTGAAGCTTTCTTT.

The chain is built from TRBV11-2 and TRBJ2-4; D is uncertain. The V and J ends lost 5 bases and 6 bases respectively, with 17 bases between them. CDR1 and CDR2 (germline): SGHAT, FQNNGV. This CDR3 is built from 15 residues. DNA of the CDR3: TGTGCCAGCAGCCCAGAGCTTGGGCAGGTAAACATTCAGTACTTC. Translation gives CASSPELGQVNIQYF.

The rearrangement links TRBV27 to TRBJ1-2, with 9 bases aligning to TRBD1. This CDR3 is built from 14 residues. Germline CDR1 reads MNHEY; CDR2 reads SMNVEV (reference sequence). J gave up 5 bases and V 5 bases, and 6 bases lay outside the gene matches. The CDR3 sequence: CASSLGQGRYGYTF. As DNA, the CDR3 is TGTGCCAGCAGTCTGGGACAGGGAAGATATGGCTACACCTTC.

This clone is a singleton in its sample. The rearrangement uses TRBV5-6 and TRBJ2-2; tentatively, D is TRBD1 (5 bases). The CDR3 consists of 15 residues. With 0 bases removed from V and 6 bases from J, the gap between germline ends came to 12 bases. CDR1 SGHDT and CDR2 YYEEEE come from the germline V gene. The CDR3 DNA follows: TGTGCCAGCAGCTTGGGACAGAGGTTTTCCGGGGAGCTGTTTTTT. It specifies CASSLGQRFSGELFF.

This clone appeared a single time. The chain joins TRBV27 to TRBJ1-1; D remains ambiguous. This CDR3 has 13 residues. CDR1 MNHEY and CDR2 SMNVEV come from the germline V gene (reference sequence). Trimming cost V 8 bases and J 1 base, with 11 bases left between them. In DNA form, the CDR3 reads TGTGCCAGCCGTTCGGGTGAGAACACTGAAGCTTTCTTT. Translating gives CASRSGENTEAFF.

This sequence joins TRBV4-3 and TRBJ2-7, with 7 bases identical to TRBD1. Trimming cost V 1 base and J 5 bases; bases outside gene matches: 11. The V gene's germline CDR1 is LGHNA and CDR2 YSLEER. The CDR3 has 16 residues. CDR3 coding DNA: TGCGCCAGCAGCCAAGTGGGGTCCGGGACAGTTAACGAGCAGTACTTC. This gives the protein CASSQVGSGTVNEQYF.